This T cell receptor beta chain was recovered during a study of CD8 T cells in ankylosing spondylitis. V dropped 2 bases and J dropped 8 bases, with 18 bases sitting between them. The CDR3 spans 16 residues. Germline CDR1 reads MNHEY; CDR2 reads SVGEGT. This clonotype was picked up one time. Its target is unknown. TCRdb ran MiXCR on the 5' RACE reads and lists one entry per CDR3 protein. This table has 700,000 or so distinct CDR3 sequences, under 20% appearing once. Findings and limits, study-wide: The clones that were linked to disease were reported to be significantly enriched in matched synovial fluid samples from ankylosing spondylitis patients. Typical of ankylosing spondylitis blood, it appeared, was a TCR beta motif of roughly eight highly homologous variants.

Material for sequencing was blood, either unsorted or a sorted T cell fraction (not recorded which). The chain has TRBV6-2 or TRBV6-3 and TRBJ2-2, with a tentative D call TRBD2 (6 bases). The sequence was obtained from a male donor with ankylosing spondylitis. The chain's CDR3 is CASSYPELIGGGELFF. For the CDR3, the DNA is TGTGCCAGCAGTTACCCCGAACTAATCGGGGGAGGGGAGCTGTTTTTT.